This T cell receptor beta chain was identified in a study of blood T cell repertoires in COVID-19. The overall study: The analysed material was cDNA or gDNA that came from T cells, B-cell-depleted T cells, or PBMCs.

Source study methods: Estimates of nucleated cell counts were drawn from the amplification of reference gene primers. TCRdb's table, derived via immunoSEQ multiplex PCR, lists solely in-frame clones and lacks some. The DNA was the basis for D and trimming; V, J and clone size are from that table. This table holds about 63,000 clones, 75% to 90% found once. Those enrolled in Seattle joined during active infection and were followed longitudinally afterward. CDR3 length: 13 amino acids. CDR1 is SGHNT, CDR2 YYREEE, per germline (reference sequence). The V end was cut by 1 base, the J end by 13 bases, with 12 bases between.

The sequencing sample was made of peripheral blood. The V and J genes are TRBV5-4 and TRBJ1-6, with TRBD1 as a possible D gene (5 bases). This TCR came from a man aged 60-69 years with COVID-19, enrolled during active disease. The CDR3 sequence is CASSLLDKVPLHF. In DNA form, the CDR3 reads TGTGCCAGCAGCTTGCTGGACAAGGTCCCCCTCCACTTT.